The rows below give T cell receptor beta chains drawn from one sample of a study of CD8+ T cells in alopecia areata. Here immunoSEQ multiplex PCR was the method, and the copy in TCRdb shows in-frame clones only, minus some. The top ten clones hold over 15% of a sample with some 130,000 clones, approximately 49% of them seen once. Sequencing used CD8+ T cells sorted from blood, obtained at week 0. The source of these receptors is a human donor with alopecia areata. The CDR3 runs from the conserved cysteine through the conserved F or W. A D gene is named only where the DNA matches it firmly. Expanded clones are given a class, and other clones once, few, many or no size at all.

size: once; V: TRBV29-1; D: TRBD2; J: TRBJ2-1; DNA: TGCAGCGTTGAACTATGGACTAGCGGGGGGAAGAATGAGCAGTTCTTC; CDR3: CSVELWTSGGKNEQFF
size: .; V: TRBV30; D: TRBD1; J: TRBJ2-7; DNA: TGTGCCTGGAGTGTTAGAGGGGGCTCCCACGAGCAGTACTTC; CDR3: CAWSVRGGSHEQYF
size: few; V: TRBV7-3; D: .; J: TRBJ2-7; DNA: TGTGCCAGCAGCAACAGCGAGAGCTCCTACGAGCAGTACTTC; CDR3: CASSNSESSYEQYF
size: .; V: TRBV15; D: .; J: TRBJ2-7; DNA: TGTGCCACCAGCAACTCGCCGGGAGAGTACTACGAGCAGTACTTC; CDR3: CATSNSPGEYYEQYF
size: .; V: TRBV27; D: .; J: TRBJ2-7; DNA: TGTGCCAGCAGTATCGCTCCCGGGACAATCTACGAGCAGTACTTC; CDR3: CASSIAPGTIYEQYF
size: few; V: TRBV7-9; D: .; J: TRBJ2-7; DNA: TGTGCCAGCAGCGGATCGTACGAGCAGTACTTC; CDR3: CASSGSYEQYF
size: .; V: TRBV9; D: .; J: TRBJ2-2; DNA: TGTGCCAGCAGCGCGTGGGGCACCGGGGAGCTGTTTTTT; CDR3: CASSAWGTGELFF
size: .; V: TRBV13; D: .; J: TRBJ2-7; DNA: TGTGCCAGCAGCTTATTGTCCGAGCAGTACTTC; CDR3: CASSLLSEQYF
size: few; V: TRBV6-6; D: .; J: TRBJ1-4; DNA: TGTGCCAGCAGTTACCAAGAGACAACTAATGAAAAACTGTTTTTT; CDR3: CASSYQETTNEKLFF
size: .; V: TRBV6-5; D: .; J: TRBJ2-2; DNA: TGTGCCAGCACAGGGGCGGACGGGGAGCTGTTTTTT; CDR3: CASTGADGELFF
size: .; V: TRBV13; D: .; J: TRBJ2-7; DNA: TGTGCCAGCAGCTTATACAGGGCCTACGAGCAGTACTTC; CDR3: CASSLYRAYEQYF
size: few; V: TRBV11-2; D: .; J: TRBJ2-3; DNA: TGTGCCAGCTCTAACTCAGGCCTGGGAGATACGCAGTATTTT; CDR3: CASSNSGLGDTQYF
size: .; V: TRBV27; D: .; J: TRBJ2-1; DNA: TGTGCCAGTGGCGATAGGACCCGTAGTCGTGAGCAGTTCTTC; CDR3: CASGDRTRSREQFF
size: .; V: TRBV5-1; D: TRBD1; J: TRBJ2-7; DNA: TGCGCCAGCAGCGGCGACAGGGAATACGAGCAGTACTTC; CDR3: CASSGDREYEQYF
size: few; V: TRBV7-9; D: TRBD1; J: TRBJ2-1; DNA: TGTGCCAGCAGCCGGGGACAGGGGCAAACGAATGAGCAGTTCTTC; CDR3: CASSRGQGQTNEQFF
size: .; V: TRBV15; D: .; J: TRBJ1-2; DNA: TGTGCCACCAGCAGCCCCTCCGGGCCTTTTCCGGCTGGCTACACCTTC; CDR3: CATSSPSGPFPAGYTF
size: .; V: TRBV9; D: TRBD1; J: TRBJ2-5; DNA: TGTGCCAGCAGCGTAGCGGGGACAGGGGGCCGGGAGACCCAGTACTTC; CDR3: CASSVAGTGGRETQYF
size: few; V: TRBV6-1; D: TRBD2; J: TRBJ2-5; DNA: TGTGCCAGCAGTGGACTAGCGGGGGGGCAAGAGACCCAGTACTTC; CDR3: CASSGLAGGQETQYF
size: few; V: TRBV10-2; D: TRBD1; J: TRBJ2-5; DNA: TGCGCCAGCAGGGACAGGGGGCAAGAGACCCAGTACTTC; CDR3: CASRDRGQETQYF
size: few; V: TRBV11-2; D: .; J: TRBJ2-7; DNA: TGTGCCAGCAGCTCCACCATTCGCTACGAGCAGTACTTC; CDR3: CASSSTIRYEQYF
size: few; V: TRBV19; D: .; J: TRBJ1-2; DNA: TGTGCCAGTAGTTTACAGGGTAACTATGGCTACACCTTC; CDR3: CASSLQGNYGYTF
size: .; V: TRBV5-6; D: .; J: TRBJ1-2; DNA: TGTGCCAGCAGCTGGGATCTGGGTTATAGCACCTTC; CDR3: CASSWDLGYSTF
size: .; V: TRBV27; D: .; J: TRBJ2-3; DNA: TGTGCCAGCAGTTTCGCCAGCCTGGTCACAGATACGCAGTATTTT; CDR3: CASSFASLVTDTQYF
size: .; V: TRBV9; D: .; J: TRBJ2-7; DNA: TGTGCCAGCAGCGTAGAGGTGGAAACCTACGAGCAGTACTTC; CDR3: CASSVEVETYEQYF
size: .; V: TRBV29-1; D: .; J: TRBJ2-1; DNA: TGCAGCGTTCCAGAAGGACGCGGGTTCTTC; CDR3: CSVPEGRGFF